These T cell receptor beta chains were read from a single sample in a study of shared clonotypes between healthy human individuals. Profiling relied on immunoSEQ multiplex PCR, and the TCRdb table lists in-frame clones only, not all of them. The repertoire consists of 2,500,000 or so clones, with more than 80% occurring once and the leading ten covering around 0.14%. Input material: naive CD4+ T cells sorted from blood. All receptors derive from a man between 18 and 35 years old in good health. Both conserved end residues are part of each CDR3. Each record gives: D gene, V gene, clone size, J gene, CDR3 DNA, CDR3 protein. A D gene is named only where the DNA matches it firmly. Some rows mark clone size as missing; the rest say once, few, many or name a class of expanded clone.

d_gene: TRBD1; v_gene: TRBV4-3; abundance: .; j_gene: TRBJ2-7; CDR3nt: TGCGCCAGCAGCCAAGAGGACAGGGGGCAGTACGAGCAGTACTTC; CDR3aa: CASSQEDRGQYEQYF
d_gene: TRBD1; v_gene: TRBV6-5; abundance: .; j_gene: TRBJ2-7; CDR3nt: TGTGCCAGCAGCAAGGACAGGGGGAACTACGAGCAGTACTTC; CDR3aa: CASSKDRGNYEQYF
d_gene: .; v_gene: TRBV27; abundance: .; j_gene: TRBJ1-6; CDR3nt: TGTGCCAGCAGTTTATACGGCATCTCGAGCTATAATTCACCCCTCCACTTT; CDR3aa: CASSLYGISSYNSPLHF
d_gene: .; v_gene: TRBV6-5; abundance: .; j_gene: TRBJ2-3; CDR3nt: TGTGCCAGCAGAAGGGGCCTTAGCACAGATACGCAGTATTTT; CDR3aa: CASRRGLSTDTQYF
d_gene: .; v_gene: TRBV2; abundance: .; j_gene: TRBJ2-3; CDR3nt: TGTGCCAGCGGCGCCTGGGATACGCAGTATTTT; CDR3aa: CASGAWDTQYF
d_gene: .; v_gene: TRBV12-5; abundance: .; j_gene: TRBJ2-1; CDR3nt: TGTGCTAGTGGTAGAGACTCCCTCGCCTACAATGAGCAGTTCTTC; CDR3aa: CASGRDSLAYNEQFF
d_gene: .; v_gene: TRBV2; abundance: .; j_gene: TRBJ2-3; CDR3nt: TGTGCCAGCAGTGCCGGCACAGATACGCAGTATTTT; CDR3aa: CASSAGTDTQYF
d_gene: TRBD1; v_gene: TRBV28; abundance: .; j_gene: TRBJ1-6; CDR3nt: TGTGCCAGCAGTCTAGGGACAGATTCACCCCTCCACTTT; CDR3aa: CASSLGTDSPLHF
d_gene: TRBD2; v_gene: TRBV29-1; abundance: .; j_gene: TRBJ2-1; CDR3nt: TGCAGCGTTGCGGGGCGGGAGACTTGGAATGAGCAGTTCTTC; CDR3aa: CSVAGRETWNEQFF
d_gene: .; v_gene: TRBV6-5; abundance: once; j_gene: TRBJ1-1; CDR3nt: TGTGCCAGCAGACCCCGAACGCTAAACACTGAAGCTTTCTTT; CDR3aa: CASRPRTLNTEAFF
d_gene: .; v_gene: TRBV7-9; abundance: .; j_gene: TRBJ2-2; CDR3nt: TGTGCCAGCAGTCTATGGGGCTTCCCAAGAACCGGGGAGCTGTTTTTT; CDR3aa: CASSLWGFPRTGELFF
d_gene: TRBD1; v_gene: TRBV4-1; abundance: .; j_gene: TRBJ1-1; CDR3nt: TGCGCCAGCAGCCCTTATGGGACAGGGGGGAACACTGAAGCTTTCTTT; CDR3aa: CASSPYGTGGNTEAFF
d_gene: .; v_gene: TRBV19; abundance: .; j_gene: TRBJ2-7; CDR3nt: TGTGCCAGTAGTATTCAGTCAGGGCCTTCCTACGAGCAGTACTTC; CDR3aa: CASSIQSGPSYEQYF
d_gene: TRBD2; v_gene: TRBV19; abundance: .; j_gene: TRBJ2-1; CDR3nt: TGTGCCAGTAGGGACGGACTAGCGGGGTACAATGAGCAGTTCTTC; CDR3aa: CASRDGLAGYNEQFF
d_gene: .; v_gene: TRBV19; abundance: .; j_gene: TRBJ2-6; CDR3nt: TGTGCCAGTAGTATAGATGGGTCAGGGGGGCCTGGGGCCAACGTCCTGACTTTC; CDR3aa: CASSIDGSGGPGANVLTF
d_gene: .; v_gene: TRBV4-1; abundance: .; j_gene: TRBJ1-5; CDR3nt: TGCGCCAGCAGCCAAAGCCAGTATAGCAATCAGCCCCAGCATTTT; CDR3aa: CASSQSQYSNQPQHF
d_gene: .; v_gene: TRBV10-3; abundance: .; j_gene: TRBJ1-4; CDR3nt: TGTGCCATCAGTGAGGCCCCCGCCGAAAAACTGTTTTTT; CDR3aa: CAISEAPAEKLFF
d_gene: .; v_gene: TRBV5-1; abundance: .; j_gene: TRBJ2-5; CDR3nt: TGCGCCAGCAGCCGGATGAATAAAGAGACCCAGTACTTC; CDR3aa: CASSRMNKETQYF
d_gene: .; v_gene: TRBV6-5; abundance: .; j_gene: TRBJ1-3; CDR3nt: TGTGCCAGCAGTTTTCCTCCCTGGGCGGGAAACACCATATATTTT; CDR3aa: CASSFPPWAGNTIYF
d_gene: .; v_gene: TRBV10-3; abundance: .; j_gene: TRBJ1-2; CDR3nt: TGTGCCATCAGTGAGGGGAGCGCAGGGAGCGGCTACACCTTC; CDR3aa: CAISEGSAGSGYTF
d_gene: .; v_gene: TRBV5-8; abundance: .; j_gene: TRBJ2-7; CDR3nt: TGTGCCAGCAGCTTGACAGTGACCAACCCCTACGAGCAGTACTTC; CDR3aa: CASSLTVTNPYEQYF
d_gene: .; v_gene: TRBV11-2; abundance: .; j_gene: TRBJ2-1; CDR3nt: TGTGCCAGCAGCTCAGGCCTCCGGGACTCCTCCTACAATGAGCAGTTCTTC; CDR3aa: CASSSGLRDSSYNEQFF